A selection of T cell receptor beta chains follows, all from one sample in a study of OX40 agonist ivuxolimab in advanced cancers. Produced via immunoSEQ multiplex PCR; TCRdb's table is partial and in-frame only. The table has some 90,000 clones, approximately 87% seen once. The material was CD4+ or CD8+ T cells sorted from blood, obtained in a trial of the OX40 agonist ivuxolimab. The receptors derive from an adult with an advanced solid tumor such as melanoma, head and neck, liver or kidney cancer. Both conserved end residues are part of each CDR3. Each record gives: V gene, CDR3 length, J gene, D gene, CDR3 DNA, CDR3 protein. A D gene is named only where the DNA matches it firmly.

v_call: TRBV28; cdr3_length: 13; j_call: TRBJ2-7; d_call: NA; cdr3_nt: TGTGCCAGCAGTAACAGGGCCACCTACGAGCAGTACTTC; cdr3_aa: CASSNRATYEQYF
v_call: TRBV2; cdr3_length: 15; j_call: TRBJ2-3; d_call: TRBD2; cdr3_nt: TGTGCCAGCAGTCAGCGGGAGCTGTATTACGATACGCAGTATTTT; cdr3_aa: CASSQRELYYDTQYF
v_call: TRBV25-1; cdr3_length: 14; j_call: TRBJ2-3; d_call: NA; cdr3_nt: TGTGCCAGCAGTGCCGTGGACTGGCTAGGTACGCAGTATTTT; cdr3_aa: CASSAVDWLGTQYF
v_call: TRBV9; cdr3_length: 15; j_call: TRBJ2-7; d_call: NA; cdr3_nt: TGTGCCAGCAGCGTAGAGGTGGGAGCGTTCTACGAGCAGTACTTC; cdr3_aa: CASSVEVGAFYEQYF
v_call: TRBV5-1; cdr3_length: 15; j_call: TRBJ1-1; d_call: NA; cdr3_nt: TGCGCCAGCAGCTTGGAGGCAGGTTCTAACACTGAAGCTTTCTTT; cdr3_aa: CASSLEAGSNTEAFF
v_call: TRBV5-1; cdr3_length: 14; j_call: TRBJ1-1; d_call: NA; cdr3_nt: TGCGCCAGCAGCTTGGGCACAGCGAACACTGAAGCTTTCTTT; cdr3_aa: CASSLGTANTEAFF
v_call: TRBV18; cdr3_length: 15; j_call: TRBJ1-4; d_call: NA; cdr3_nt: TGTGCCAGCTCACCGGAAACTTCAACTAATGAAAAACTGTTTTTT; cdr3_aa: CASSPETSTNEKLFF
v_call: TRBV30; cdr3_length: 15; j_call: TRBJ2-3; d_call: NA; cdr3_nt: TGTGCCTGGAGTACGGCGATAGCGGGCACAGATACGCAGTATTTT; cdr3_aa: CAWSTAIAGTDTQYF
v_call: TRBV6-4; cdr3_length: 14; j_call: TRBJ1-2; d_call: NA; cdr3_nt: TGTGCCAGCAGTGAAGGGGGTCTTAACTATGGCTACACCTTC; cdr3_aa: CASSEGGLNYGYTF
v_call: TRBV5-1; cdr3_length: 14; j_call: TRBJ1-5; d_call: NA; cdr3_nt: TGCGCCAGCAGCTTATGGGGGGACAATCAGCCCCAGCATTTT; cdr3_aa: CASSLWGDNQPQHF
v_call: TRBV19; cdr3_length: 16; j_call: TRBJ2-7; d_call: NA; cdr3_nt: TGTGCCAGTAGTACTGGGGGCCGGGACACCCCCTACGAGCAGTACTTC; cdr3_aa: CASSTGGRDTPYEQYF